The 17 T cell receptor beta chains given below trace back to one sample, sequenced in a study of cytomegalovirus exposure and HLA in healthy donors. This PCR relied on a set of 60 Vbeta primers and 13 Jbeta primers. Produced via immunoSEQ multiplex PCR; TCRdb's table is partial and in-frame only. The sample has 200,000 to 250,000 clones, about two thirds seen once. The sample taken for sequencing was PBMCs. Receptors were obtained from a man aged 35 to 55 in good health and CMV-seropositive.

The V call is TRBV21-1, the J call TRBJ1-1. TRBV21-1 is a pseudogene segment. The CDR3 covers 16 residues. The CDR3 spells CASSEGGGPMNTEAFF. CDR3 nucleotide sequence: TGTGCCAGCAGCGAGGGAGGTGGACCTATGAACACTGAAGCTTTCTTT.

The chain joins TRBV15 to TRBJ2-2; 8 positions match TRBD2. Germline V gene lookup returns CDR1 LNHNV and CDR2 YYDKDF (reference sequence). This CDR3 contains 20 residues. The V gene end was trimmed by 2 bases and the J gene end by 2 bases; junction bases not matched to a gene: 16. This chain's CDR3 is CATSRPHRPSGGTNTGELFF. CDR3 DNA sequence: TGTGCCACCAGCAGACCCCACCGACCCAGCGGGGGAACAAACACCGGGGAGCTGTTTTTT.

This sequence joins TRBV5-1 and TRBJ2-2; 8 bases map to TRBD1. Germline assignment: CDR1 SGHRS and CDR2 YFSETQ. The CDR3 runs 16 residues. J gave up 6 bases and V 0 bases, and 7 bases lay outside the gene matches. The CDR3 loop reads CASSLVGQELSGELFF. DNA for the CDR3: TGCGCCAGCAGCTTGGTGGGACAGGAATTGTCCGGGGAGCTGTTTTTT.

This clone was found a few times. This chain uses TRBV4-1 with TRBJ2-7; perhaps TRBD2 as D (6 bases). Between the trimmed V and J ends, which lost 1 base and 4 bases, there was a span of 14 bases. Germline V CDR1 and CDR2: MGHRA, YSYEKL. The CDR3 extends over 15 amino acids. The chain's CDR3 is CASSQVREASYEQYF. CDR3 coding DNA: TGCGCCAGCAGCCAAGTCAGGGAGGCCTCTTACGAGCAGTACTTC.

This clone showed up just a few times. The genes are TRBV5-1 and TRBJ1-5, with D tentatively TRBD1 (5 bases). The V gene lost 4 bases and the J gene lost 9 bases, with 17 bases spanning the gap. The CDR3 is 14 amino acids. The germline V gene has CDR1 SGHRS and CDR2 YFSETQ. The CDR3 protein is CASSTGPSGGPQHF. The CDR3 coding sequence is TGCGCCAGCAGCACAGGACCCTCGGGGGGGCCCCAGCATTTT.

This chain connects TRBV19 to TRBJ2-5; 8 positions agree with TRBD2. The CDR3 runs 14 residues. The V and J ends lost 1 base and 5 bases, in that order; junction bases with no gene match: 3. Germline values: CDR1 LNHDA, CDR2 SQIVND (reference sequence). This chain's CDR3 is CASSIAGGAETQYF. The DNA for the CDR3 is TGTGCCAGTAGTATAGCCGGGGGGGCCGAGACCCAGTACTTC.

The chain carries TRBV5-6 and TRBJ2-5; 10 positions agree with TRBD2. The J call may be faulty, since TRBJ2-7 better matches the DNA end. The CDR3 is 14 amino acids. Germline-derived CDR1 and CDR2 are SGHDT and YYEEEE. CDR3 loop: CASSLLAGIYEQYF. The CDR3 region has the DNA TGTGCCAGCAGCTTACTAGCGGGGATATACGAGCAGTACTTC.

The chain recombines TRBV6-6 with TRBJ1-5; unclear D gene. The V and J ends lost 0 bases and 5 bases respectively, with 8 bases between them. Per the germline V gene, CDR1 is MNHNY and CDR2 is SVGAGI (reference sequence). CDR3 length: 14 residues. The CDR3 DNA reads TGTGCCAGCAGTTACTCCAGCGGTGATCAGCCCCAGCATTTT. Encoded protein: CASSYSSGDQPQHF.

The chain couples TRBV15 to TRBJ2-5; possible D gene TRBD2, 6 bases. The CDR3 runs to 14 residues. Trimming took 5 bases from V and 4 from J, leaving 14 bases between them. Germline CDR1 reads LNHNV; CDR2 reads YYDKDF (reference sequence). CDR3 in amino acids: CATSARLGGETQYF. The DNA of the CDR3 is TGTGCCACCAGCGCCCGCCTGGGAGGAGAGACCCAGTACTTC.

Only one count was recorded for this clone. This chain uses TRBV4-3 with TRBJ1-6, with D maybe TRBD1 (6 bases). Germline CDR1 is LGHNA and CDR2 is YSLEER. The CDR3 is made up of 16 amino acids. Trimming shortened V by 3 bases and J by 1 base, and 10 bases separated the two germline ends. CDR3 region: CASSQLGQSYNSPLHF. CDR3 nucleotide sequence: TGCGCCAGCAGCCAGTTAGGACAGTCCTATAATTCACCCCTCCACTTT.

This clone has just a few counts. The CDR3 spells CASSQQGGNTEAFF. The CDR3 DNA sequence: TGTGCCAGCAGTCAACAGGGGGGGAACACTGAAGCTTTCTTT. This chain uses TRBV6-4 with TRBJ1-1; 8 nucleotides line up with TRBD1. Germline loops: CDR1 MRHNA, CDR2 SNTAGT. The CDR3 length is 14 residues. The V gene end was trimmed by 5 bases and the J gene end by 1 base; junction bases not matched to a gene: 3.

J is TRBJ2-2 and V is TRBV19, with a weak D call TRBD2 (6 bases). This CDR3 spans 15 amino acids. Germline CDR1 LNHDA, CDR2 SQIVND (reference sequence). Trimming stripped 7 bases from V and 1 base from J, with 13 bases between. CDR3 loop: CASTIGGWNTGELFF. Here the CDR3 DNA reads TGTGCCAGTACCATTGGGGGGTGGAACACCGGGGAGCTGTTTTTT.

This clone appeared a few times. The chain couples TRBV6-6 to TRBJ2-3, with a possible D match to TRBD2 (5 bases). This CDR3 region has 13 residues. Germline V gene lookup returns CDR1 MNHNY and CDR2 SVGAGI (reference sequence). Trimming removed 0 bases at V and 4 bases at J, with 5 bases between. This chain's CDR3 is CASSYSGADTQYF. CDR3 coding DNA: TGTGCCAGCAGTTACTCCGGGGCAGATACGCAGTATTTT.

This chain joins TRBV9 and TRBJ2-1, with 8 nucleotides matching TRBD2. V shed 0 bases and J 0 bases; nucleotides not matched to a gene: 5. Germline CDR1 SGDLS, CDR2 YYNGEE. The CDR3 is 17 residues long. CDR3 in amino acids: CASSVDQRGTSYNEQFF. CDR3 DNA sequence: TGTGCCAGCAGCGTAGACCAGCGGGGGACCTCCTACAATGAGCAGTTCTTC.

The chain has TRBV4-2 and TRBJ2-7; 8 nucleotides align to TRBD1. From germline, CDR1 is LGHNA and CDR2 YNFKEQ. V gave up 3 bases and J gave up 6 bases; unmatched junction bases: 10. This CDR3 region has 15 residues. Here the CDR3 DNA reads TGTGCCAGCAGCCAGAGCCTAGCAGGGGGCTCCGAGCAGTACTTC. Encoded protein: CASSQSLAGGSEQYF.

The chain joins TRBV10-1 to TRBJ2-7; D unclear. CDR1 WNHNN and CDR2 SYGVQD come from the germline V gene (reference sequence). With 0 bases removed from V and 0 bases from J, the gap between germline ends came to 6 bases. The CDR3 spans 14 residues. The chain's CDR3 is CASSESGSSYEQYF. CDR3 DNA: TGCGCCAGCAGTGAGTCTGGCAGCTCCTACGAGCAGTACTTC.

This clone has only one observation. The chain recombines TRBV7-3 with TRBJ2-1, with 8 bases aligning to TRBD1. The J segment lost 5 bases and the V segment lost 5 bases, leaving 2 bases of the junction unmatched. CDR3 size: 13 residues. From germline, CDR1 is SGHTA and CDR2 FQGTGA. CDR3 coding DNA: TGTGCCAGCAGCCCACAGGGGGACAATGAGCAGTTCTTC. The encoded protein is CASSPQGDNEQFF.